These 2 T cell receptor beta chains were sequenced from one sample in a study of T cells in tumors after PD-1 blockade. Generated by immunoSEQ multiplex PCR, the TCRdb table keeps only in-frame clones and is missing some. This table holds some 14,000 clones, around 68% found once. This specimen was tumor tissue, taken after anti-PD-1 treatment. All receptors derive from a human donor with cutaneous squamous cell carcinoma.

The chain recombines TRBV19 with TRBJ2-7; D not resolved. CDR3 length: 12 residues. The V gene's germline CDR1 is LNHDA and CDR2 SQIVND (reference sequence). Trimming pared 5 bases from V and 6 bases from J, leaving 11 bases between. The CDR3 protein is CASSSLKGEQYF. CDR3 in DNA: TGTGCCAGTAGTTCACTCAAGGGCGAGCAGTACTTC.

The chain has TRBV7-2 and TRBJ1-1; 9 bases match TRBD1. There are 14 residues in the CDR3. The germline gives CDR1 SGHTA, CDR2 FQGNSA. Trimming removed 4 bases from V and 5 bases from J; junction bases left unmatched: 5. In nucleotides, the CDR3 is TGTGCCAGCAGCTGGGGACAGGGAAGGACTGAAGCTTTCTTT. It translates to CASSWGQGRTEAFF.